The present entry profiles one TCR beta chain with its context. This CDR3 has 16 residues. CDR1 LGHDT and CDR2 YNNKEL come from the germline V gene (reference sequence). The J segment lost 6 bases and the V segment lost 6 bases, leaving 12 bases of the junction unmatched. This record comes from a study of blood T cell repertoires in COVID-19. About the research overall: From the United States, Italy and Spain came samples of acute and convalescent COVID-19. From T cells, B-cell-depleted T cells, or PBMCs came the material, which was cDNA or gDNA.

In the source study's methods: Cell counts per sample came from amplifying reference gene primers. Assay: immunoSEQ multiplex PCR; the TCRdb copy retains only in-frame clones and omits some. D and trimming come from the DNA, and the V and J calls and clone size come from that table. The profile covers around 150,000 clones, with under 90% appearing a single time and 5.5% to 8% taken by the ten largest. This chain uses TRBV3-1 (or the pseudogene TRBV3-2) with TRBJ2-3, with 10 bases identical to TRBD1. This clonotype was sampled from a human donor in a cohort sampled during active COVID-19. The sample comprised peripheral blood. CDR3 protein: CASSQRTGGNLDTQYF. The DNA for the CDR3 is TGTGCCAGCAGTCAACGGACAGGGGGAAACCTGGATACGCAGTATTTT.